This T cell receptor beta chain was sequenced for a study of cytomegalovirus exposure and HLA in healthy donors. Study observations and caveats: Through in vitro validation, three CMV-associated chains were shown to be specific for CMV antigens.

PCR involved 60 Vbeta and 13 Jbeta primers. Assay: immunoSEQ multiplex PCR; the TCRdb copy retains only in-frame clones and omits some. This sample has some 150,000 clones, with about 79% found just once. As concerns this clone: What it binds is unknown.

CDR3 size: 15 residues. V lost 5 bases, J lost 4 bases, and 4 bases stayed unmatched. The germline V gene has CDR1 MNHNS and CDR2 SASEGT. This clonotype was obtained from a middle-aged man in good health and CMV-seropositive. The V and J genes are TRBV6-1 and TRBJ2-2; 10 positions match TRBD1. The material sequenced was PBMCs. The CDR3, as DNA: TGTGCCAGCAGTTGGGACAGGGGTATCACCGGGGAGCTGTTTTTT. This encodes CASSWDRGITGELFF.